The 8 T cell receptor beta chains reported below all come from one sample, sequenced in a study of PD-1 blockade in mismatch repair-deficient tumors. The assay was immunoSEQ multiplex PCR, and TCRdb's table has in-frame clones only and misses some. The sample lists roughly 50,000 clones, roughly 80% occurring once. Sequences were derived from peripheral blood, sampled 4 weeks after starting pembrolizumab. These receptors were collected from an adult with mismatch repair-deficient cancer.

The CDR3: CASSLQPGTINTEAFF. The CDR3 region has the DNA TGTGCCAGCAGTTTACAGCCGGGCACAATTAACACTGAAGCTTTCTTT. The chain combines TRBV27 with TRBJ1-1; D is ambiguous. V lost 2 bases and J 2 bases, leaving 15 bases between the germline ends. Per germline, CDR1 MNHEY and CDR2 SMNVEV (reference sequence). CDR3 size: 16 residues.

This chain connects TRBV7-2 to TRBJ1-2, with D possibly being TRBD1 (5 bases). Germline V gives CDR1 SGHTA, CDR2 FQGNSA. Between the trimmed V and J ends, which lost 2 bases and 2 bases, there was a span of 9 bases. The CDR3 has 14 amino acids. CDR3 protein: CASSLSTENYGYTF. The CDR3 DNA is TGTGCCAGCAGCTTATCGACAGAAAACTATGGCTACACCTTC. Variable domain in full (rest from reference TRBV7-2 and TRBJ1-2): GAGVSQSPSNKVTEKGKDVELRCDPISGHTALYWYRQSLGQGLEFLIYFQGNSAPDKSGLPSDRFSAERTGGSVSTLTIQRTQQEDSAVYLCASSLSTENYGYTFGSGTRLTVV.

CDR3 region: CAWAGGWGKGAFF. The CDR3, as DNA: TGTGCCTGGGCGGGAGGTTGGGGCAAGGGAGCTTTCTTT. This chain uses TRBV30 with TRBJ1-1; possible D gene TRBD1, 5 bases. CDR1 and CDR2 from the germline V gene are GTSNPN and SVGIG (reference sequence). The CDR3 extends over 13 amino acids. Trimming took off 5 bases at V and 10 bases at J, with 20 bases between the two ends.

The rearrangement joins TRBV10-3 to TRBJ1-5; the D gene is possibly TRBD1 (6 bases). From germline, CDR1 is ENHRY and CDR2 SYGVKD. V lost 5 bases and J lost 4, with 12 bases in between. This CDR3 region has 14 residues. CDR3 region: CAISTGTLNQPQHF. CDR3 coding DNA: TGTGCCATCAGTACCGGGACACTTAATCAGCCCCAGCATTTT.

This clone was detected a few times. The chain combines TRBV19 with TRBJ2-1, with TRBD2 matching over 8 bases. Germline CDR1 and CDR2: LNHDA and SQIVND (reference sequence). With 4 bases clipped from V and 8 bases from J, the junction kept 13 bases outside the gene matches. The CDR3 is made up of 16 amino acids. The CDR3 DNA is TGTGCCAGTAGTAAGTACGGGAGGGAGGTTGGCGATGAGCAGTTCTTC. It specifies CASSKYGREVGDEQFF. The variable domain in full, completed from reference TRBV19 and TRBJ2-1, reads DGGITQSPKYLFRKEGQNVTLSCEQNLNHDAMYWYRQDPGQGLRLIYYSQIVNDFQKGDIAEGYSVSREKKESFPLTVTSAQKNPTAFYLCASSKYGREVGDEQFFGPGTRLTVL.

The J gene is TRBJ2-4, the V gene TRBV11-3; D might be TRBD2 (6 bases). Germline CDR1 SGHNT, CDR2 YENEEA. The CDR3 has 15 residues. Trimming took 0 bases from V and 2 from J, leaving 8 bases between them. The CDR3 is CASSLDGGTKNIQYF. DNA for the CDR3: TGTGCCAGCAGCTTAGACGGGGGAACCAAAAACATTCAGTACTTC.

The genes are TRBV27 and TRBJ1-1; the match to TRBD1 covers 7 bases. Germline trimming cut 6 bases from V and 2 bases from J; bases unmatched to any gene: 9. Germline V gene lookup returns CDR1 MNHEY and CDR2 SMNVEV (reference sequence). The CDR3 is 15 residues long. The CDR3 protein is CASSLSGTVNTEAFF. CDR3 nucleotides: TGTGCCAGCAGCCTCTCAGGGACAGTCAACACTGAAGCTTTCTTT.

The genes are TRBV6-5 and TRBJ2-1, with D possibly being TRBD1 or TRBD2 (5 bases each). This CDR3 is built from 14 residues. Between the trimmed V and J ends, which lost 8 bases and 2 bases, there was a span of 13 bases. Germline CDR1 reads MNHEY; CDR2 reads SVGAGI. CDR3 amino acids: CASRRDATYNEQFF. The CDR3 DNA is TGTGCCAGCCGCCGGGACGCCACCTACAATGAGCAGTTCTTC.